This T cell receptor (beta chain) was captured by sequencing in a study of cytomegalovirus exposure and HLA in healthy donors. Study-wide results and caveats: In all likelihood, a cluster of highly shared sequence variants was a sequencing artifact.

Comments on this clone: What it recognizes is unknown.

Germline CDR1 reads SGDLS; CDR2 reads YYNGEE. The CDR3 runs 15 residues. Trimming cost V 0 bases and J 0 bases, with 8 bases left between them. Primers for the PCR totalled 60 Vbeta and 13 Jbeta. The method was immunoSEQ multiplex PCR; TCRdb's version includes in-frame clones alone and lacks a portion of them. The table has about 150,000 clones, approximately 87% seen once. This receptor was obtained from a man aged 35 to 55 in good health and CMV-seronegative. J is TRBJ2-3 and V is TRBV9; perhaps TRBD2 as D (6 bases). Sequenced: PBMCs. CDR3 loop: CASSVGTISTDTQYF. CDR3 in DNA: TGTGCCAGCAGCGTAGGGACTATAAGCACAGATACGCAGTATTTT.